These 17 T cell receptor beta chains share one sample of origin, sequenced in a study of OX40 agonist ivuxolimab in advanced cancers. This table comes from immunoSEQ multiplex PCR, and its TCRdb copy is limited to in-frame clones, with some not included. The table lists some 69,000 clones, 80% to 95% of them singletons. Material: CD4+ or CD8+ T cells sorted from blood, obtained in a trial of the OX40 agonist ivuxolimab. The receptors were sampled from an adult with an advanced solid tumor such as melanoma, head and neck, liver or kidney cancer.

The chain couples TRBV5-1 to TRBJ2-1; perhaps TRBD1 as D (5 bases). This CDR3 spans 15 amino acids. V lost 1 base and J 5 bases, leaving 13 bases between the germline ends. The germline CDR1 and CDR2 sequences are SGHRS and YFSETQ. For the CDR3, the DNA is TGCGCCAGCAGCTTGACGGGTTGGGGCAACAATGAGCAGTTCTTC. Translating it yields CASSLTGWGNNEQFF.

This sequence joins TRBV19 and TRBJ2-3, with 8 bases identical to TRBD1. The CDR3 totals 15 residues. V was pared by 4 bases and J by 4 bases, with 7 bases of the junction left unmatched. Germline lookup yields CDR1 LNHDA and CDR2 SQIVND (reference sequence). CDR3 in DNA: TGTGCCAGTAGTAATCGACAGGGGCCCGCAGATACGCAGTATTTT. Translation gives CASSNRQGPADTQYF.

J is TRBJ1-4 and V is TRBV15, with TRBD1 identical over 9 bases. Germline values: CDR1 LNHNV, CDR2 YYDKDF (reference sequence). Trimming removed 6 bases from V and 7 bases from J; junction bases left unmatched: 9. This CDR3 comprises 15 residues. The CDR3 DNA follows: TGTGCCACCAGGAAAACAGGGGGCTCGGGTGAAAAACTGTTTTTT. This translates into CATRKTGGSGEKLFF.

The rearrangement links TRBV5-1 to TRBJ2-1, with D perhaps TRBD1 (6 bases). V shed 7 bases and J shed 5 bases, with 16 bases lying between them. Germline-derived CDR1 and CDR2 are SGHRS and YFSETQ. This CDR3 contains 14 residues. In DNA, the CDR3 is TGCGCCAGCTCTAACAGGGATACCAACAATGAGCAGTTCTTC. Translating gives CASSNRDTNNEQFF.

The chain is built from TRBV10-3 and TRBJ1-2, with D perhaps TRBD1 (6 bases). Deletions cut 3 bases from V and 2 bases from J, with 13 bases between. The CDR3 contains 15 residues. Germline CDR1 and CDR2: ENHRY and SYGVKD. Written as DNA, the CDR3 is TGTGCCATCAGTGATCTGGGGGGCTCCAACTATGGCTACACCTTC. It translates to CAISDLGGSNYGYTF.

This clone was observed a few times. V is TRBV7-9 and J is TRBJ2-7; D gene uncertain. From germline, CDR1 is SEHNR and CDR2 FQNEAQ (reference sequence). The CDR3 sequence is 11 residues long. V lost 6 bases to trimming and J lost 4 bases, with 7 bases between them. The CDR3 DNA is TGTGCCAGCAGTGGTGCGTACGAGCAGTACTTC. Translating gives CASSGAYEQYF.

The chain combines TRBV10-2 with TRBJ2-5, with 12 bases aligning to TRBD1. V lost 6 bases to trimming and J lost 5 bases; unmatched junction nucleotides: 4. This CDR3 comprises 14 residues. Germline loops: CDR1 WSHSY, CDR2 SAAADI. CDR3: CASRGTGGFETQYF. The CDR3 nucleotides read TGCGCCAGCAGAGGGACAGGGGGCTTCGAGACCCAGTACTTC.

V usage is TRBV11-2 and J usage is TRBJ2-7; tentative D call: TRBD2 (6 bases). V lost 5 bases and J lost 2, with 13 bases in between. Per the germline V gene, CDR1 is SGHAT and CDR2 is FQNNGV. This CDR3 comprises 14 residues. CDR3 protein: CASSISSATYEQYF. CDR3 bases: TGTGCCAGCAGCATATCTAGCGCGACCTACGAGCAGTACTTC.

CDR3 DNA: TGTGCCAGCAGTCCCCGATTGGATGAAAAACTGTTTTTT. It specifies CASSPRLDEKLFF. V usage is TRBV6-5 and J usage is TRBJ1-4; no definite D call. The CDR3 sequence is 13 residues long. From germline, CDR1 is MNHEY and CDR2 SVGAGI. Trimming stripped 5 bases from V and 6 bases from J, with 10 bases between.

The chain links TRBV12-5 to TRBJ1-5, with D possibly being TRBD1 (5 bases). Trimming removed 5 bases at V and 7 bases at J, with 15 bases between. Germline V gene sequence: CDR1 LGHNT, CDR2 FRNRAP. The CDR3 loop spans 14 amino acids. In nucleotides, the CDR3 is TGTGCTAGTGGTCTCATGACGAGGGACCAGCCCCAGCATTTT. The encoded protein is CASGLMTRDQPQHF.

V usage is TRBV9 and J usage is TRBJ1-2; D is perhaps TRBD1 (5 bases). CDR1 and CDR2 (germline): SGDLS, YYNGEE. Trimming cost V 0 bases and J 0 bases, with 27 bases left between them. The CDR3 runs 21 residues. This chain's CDR3 is CASSVEGVWGGTSPANYGYTF. CDR3 DNA sequence: TGTGCCAGCAGCGTAGAAGGGGTCTGGGGGGGAACCTCTCCTGCTAACTATGGCTACACCTTC.

The rearrangement uses TRBV19 and TRBJ1-5; no reliable D call. Germline CDR1 and CDR2: LNHDA and SQIVND (reference sequence). Trimming cost V 3 bases and J 0 bases, with 12 bases left between them. The CDR3 has 16 amino acids. For the CDR3, the DNA is TGTGCCAGTAGTATCTTCGGAGGGAATAGCAATCAGCCCCAGCATTTT. Translation: CASSIFGGNSNQPQHF.

The rearrangement uses TRBV5-4 and TRBJ1-3; 7 positions match TRBD1. The CDR3 has 16 amino acids. Germline trimming cut 3 bases from V and 0 bases from J; bases unmatched to any gene: 6. Germline lookup yields CDR1 SGHNT and CDR2 YYREEE (reference sequence). The CDR3 DNA is TGTGCCAGCAGCTGGGGACAGCTCTTCTCTGGAAACACCATATATTTT. Translated: CASSWGQLFSGNTIYF.

V gene TRBV7-9 combines with J gene TRBJ1-2, with a weak D call TRBD1 (6 bases). The CDR3 consists of 13 residues. Germline CDR1 and CDR2: SEHNR and FQNEAQ (reference sequence). Trimming removed 5 bases from V and 6 bases from J, with 13 bases in between. The CDR3 here is CASSVEGGHGYTF. The DNA for the CDR3 is TGTGCCAGCAGCGTCGAAGGGGGGCATGGCTACACCTTC.

This clone was observed a single time. The chain recombines TRBV15 with TRBJ2-2; TRBD2 agrees at 7 bases. The CDR3 has 14 residues. After removal of 8 bases from V and 2 bases from J, the junction contained 5 bases not matched to a gene. Germline loops: CDR1 LNHNV, CDR2 YYDKDF (reference sequence). CDR3: CATARDYNTGELFF. In DNA, the CDR3 is TGTGCCACCGCCCGGGACTACAACACCGGGGAGCTGTTTTTT.

V and J are TRBV19 and TRBJ1-5; D is undetermined. Germline CDR1 is LNHDA and CDR2 is SQIVND (reference sequence). This CDR3 spans 13 amino acids. Trimming took 3 bases from V and 4 from J, leaving 7 bases between them. The chain's CDR3 is CASSMEGNQPQHF. CDR3 DNA: TGTGCCAGTAGTATGGAGGGAAATCAGCCCCAGCATTTT.

The rearrangement links TRBV29-1 to TRBJ2-7; unclear D gene. Germline V gene data show CDR1 as SQVTM and CDR2 as ANQGSEA. This CDR3 spans 12 amino acids. V lost 3 bases, J lost 6 bases, and 12 bases lay in between. The CDR3 loop reads CSVDSNSAEQYF. The CDR3 DNA sequence: TGCAGCGTTGATAGCAATAGTGCCGAGCAGTACTTC.